This T cell receptor beta chain originates from a study of blood T cell repertoires in COVID-19. Background on the study: Some COVID-19 samples were acute and others convalescent; all came from the United States, Italy and Spain.

Authors' data handling: Reference gene primer amplification in the assay estimated nucleated cell counts. TCRdb keeps only in-frame clones here, not all; method: immunoSEQ multiplex PCR. Clonal size and the V and J genes are those of that table, whereas D and trimming came from the DNA. The sample contains 310,000 or so clones, 90% of which appear only once. Participant reports of clinical history set cohort assignment. In germline, CDR1 is LNHDA, CDR2 SQIVND (reference sequence). The CDR3 length is 15 residues. V lost 7 bases to trimming and J lost 4 bases, with 14 bases between them. The clonotype comes from a woman under 30 with acute COVID-19. Sequencing input: PBMCs or T cells enriched from blood (not recorded which). This rearrangement joins TRBV19 to TRBJ2-6, with D possibly being TRBD1 (7 bases). CDR3 residues: CASKTGTSGANVLTF. CDR3 bases: TGTGCCAGTAAGACAGGGACTTCGGGGGCCAACGTCCTGACTTTC.